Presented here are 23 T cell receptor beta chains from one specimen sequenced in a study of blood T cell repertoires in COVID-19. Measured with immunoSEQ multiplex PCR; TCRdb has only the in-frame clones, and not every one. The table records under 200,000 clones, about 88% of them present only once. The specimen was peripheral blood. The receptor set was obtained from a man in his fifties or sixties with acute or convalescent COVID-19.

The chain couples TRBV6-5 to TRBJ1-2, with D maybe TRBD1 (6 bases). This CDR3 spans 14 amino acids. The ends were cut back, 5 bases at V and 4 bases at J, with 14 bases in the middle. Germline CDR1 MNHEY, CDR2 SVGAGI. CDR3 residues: CASSREQGPYGYTF. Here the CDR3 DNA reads TGTGCCAGCAGTCGGGAACAGGGACCCTATGGCTACACCTTC.

Written as DNA, the CDR3 is TGTGCCAGCCGCAGCCTAGCGGGAGGCAATGAGCAGTTCTTC. As protein: CASRSLAGGNEQFF. The rearrangement joins TRBV5-6 to TRBJ2-1; 11 nucleotides match TRBD2. Trimming took 7 bases from V and 6 from J; bases not matched to a gene: 6. The CDR3 totals 14 residues. Germline assignment: CDR1 SGHDT and CDR2 YYEEEE.

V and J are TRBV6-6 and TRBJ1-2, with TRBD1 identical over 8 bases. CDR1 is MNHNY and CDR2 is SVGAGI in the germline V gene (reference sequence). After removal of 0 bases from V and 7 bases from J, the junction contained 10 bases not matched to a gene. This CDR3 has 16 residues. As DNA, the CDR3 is TGTGCCAGCAGTTACTCGTCGACAGGGGAAGGAGGTGGCTACACCTTC. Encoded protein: CASSYSSTGEGGGYTF.

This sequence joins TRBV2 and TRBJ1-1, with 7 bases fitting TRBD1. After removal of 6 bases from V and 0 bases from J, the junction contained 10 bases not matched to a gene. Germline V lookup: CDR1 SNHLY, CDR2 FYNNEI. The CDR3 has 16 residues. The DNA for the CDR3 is TGTGCCAGCAGAGATGACAGGGTAGTCATGAACACTGAAGCTTTCTTT. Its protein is CASRDDRVVMNTEAFF.

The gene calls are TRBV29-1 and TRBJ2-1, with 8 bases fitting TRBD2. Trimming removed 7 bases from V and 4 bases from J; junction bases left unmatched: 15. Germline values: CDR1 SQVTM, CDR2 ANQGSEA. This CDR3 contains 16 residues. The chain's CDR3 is CSADKGTSGGYNEQFF. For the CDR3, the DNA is TGCAGCGCCGACAAAGGAACGAGCGGGGGTTACAATGAGCAGTTCTTC.

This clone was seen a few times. Here the CDR3 reads CASDTGTEVYQPQHF. CDR3 in DNA: TGTGCCAGCGATACCGGGACAGAGGTCTATCAGCCCCAGCATTTT. The gene calls are TRBV19 and TRBJ1-5; TRBD1 agrees at 7 bases. The CDR3 covers 15 residues. The germline gives CDR1 LNHDA, CDR2 SQIVND (reference sequence). V shed 9 bases, J shed 5 bases, and the junction held 13 bases outside the gene matches.

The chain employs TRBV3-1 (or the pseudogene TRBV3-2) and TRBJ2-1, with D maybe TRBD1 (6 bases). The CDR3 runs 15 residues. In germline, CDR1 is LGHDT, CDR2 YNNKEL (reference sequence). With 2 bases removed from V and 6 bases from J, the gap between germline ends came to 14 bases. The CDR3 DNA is TGTGCCAGCAGCCAAAGCCCACAGGGCACCAATGAGCAGTTCTTC. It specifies CASSQSPQGTNEQFF.

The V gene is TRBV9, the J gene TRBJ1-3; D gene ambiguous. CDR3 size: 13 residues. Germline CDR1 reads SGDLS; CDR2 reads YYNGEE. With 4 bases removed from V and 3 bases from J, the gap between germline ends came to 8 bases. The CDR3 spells CASSQEDGNTIYF. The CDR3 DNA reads TGTGCCAGCAGCCAGGAGGATGGAAACACCATATATTTT.

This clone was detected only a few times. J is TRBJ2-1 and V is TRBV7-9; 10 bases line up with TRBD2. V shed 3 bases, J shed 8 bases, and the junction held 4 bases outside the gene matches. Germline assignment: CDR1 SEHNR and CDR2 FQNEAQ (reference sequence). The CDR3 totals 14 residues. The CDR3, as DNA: TGTGCCAGCAGCTTCACTAGCGGGGACGATGAGCAGTTCTTC. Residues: CASSFTSGDDEQFF.

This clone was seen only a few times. CDR3 sequence: CASSPPDRGAFF. The CDR3 DNA follows: TGTGCCAGCAGTCCCCCGGACAGGGGAGCTTTCTTT. The chain uses TRBV6-5 and TRBJ1-1; 9 bases fit TRBD1. The germline CDR1 and CDR2 sequences are MNHEY and SVGAGI. The V gene end was trimmed by 5 bases and the J gene end by 10 bases; junction bases not matched to a gene: 5. There are 12 residues in the CDR3.

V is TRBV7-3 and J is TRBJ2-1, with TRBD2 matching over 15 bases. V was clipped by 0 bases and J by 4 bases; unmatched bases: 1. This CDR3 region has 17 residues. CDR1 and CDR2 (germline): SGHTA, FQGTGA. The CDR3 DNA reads TGTGCCAGCAGCTTAACGGGGACTAGCGGGGGGTACAATGAGCAGTTCTTC. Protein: CASSLTGTSGGYNEQFF.

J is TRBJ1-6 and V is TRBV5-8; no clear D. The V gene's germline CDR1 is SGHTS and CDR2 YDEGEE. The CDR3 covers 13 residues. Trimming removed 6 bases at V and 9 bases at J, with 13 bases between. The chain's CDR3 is CASIPQWSSPLHF. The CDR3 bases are TGTGCCAGCATCCCCCAGTGGAGTTCACCCCTCCACTTT.

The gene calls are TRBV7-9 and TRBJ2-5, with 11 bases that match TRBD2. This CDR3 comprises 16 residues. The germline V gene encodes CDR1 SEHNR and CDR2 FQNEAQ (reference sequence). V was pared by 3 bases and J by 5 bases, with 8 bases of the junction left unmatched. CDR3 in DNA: TGTGCCAGCAGCTTCGAACTAGCGGGAGTTTATGAGACCCAGTACTTC. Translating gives CASSFELAGVYETQYF.

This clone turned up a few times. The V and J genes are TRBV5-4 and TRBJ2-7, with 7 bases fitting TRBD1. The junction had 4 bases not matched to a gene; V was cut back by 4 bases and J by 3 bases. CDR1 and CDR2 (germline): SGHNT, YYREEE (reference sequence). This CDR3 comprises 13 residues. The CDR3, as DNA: TGTGCCAGCAGCCCGGGACAGAACTACGAGCAGTACTTC. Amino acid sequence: CASSPGQNYEQYF.

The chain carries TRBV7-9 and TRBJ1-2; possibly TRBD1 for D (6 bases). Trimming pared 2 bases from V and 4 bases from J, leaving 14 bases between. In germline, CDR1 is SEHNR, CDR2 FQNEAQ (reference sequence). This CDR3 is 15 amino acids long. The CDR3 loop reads CASSLSGGLGYGYTF. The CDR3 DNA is TGTGCCAGCAGCTTATCGGGGGGGCTCGGCTATGGCTACACCTTC.

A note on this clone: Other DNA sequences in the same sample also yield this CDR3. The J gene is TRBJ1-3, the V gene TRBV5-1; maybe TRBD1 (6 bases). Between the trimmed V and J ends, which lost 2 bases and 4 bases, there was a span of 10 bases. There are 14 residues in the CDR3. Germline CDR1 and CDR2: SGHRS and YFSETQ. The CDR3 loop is CASSFTGTGNTIYF. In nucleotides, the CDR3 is TGCGCCAGCAGCTTTACAGGGACCGGAAACACCATATATTTT.

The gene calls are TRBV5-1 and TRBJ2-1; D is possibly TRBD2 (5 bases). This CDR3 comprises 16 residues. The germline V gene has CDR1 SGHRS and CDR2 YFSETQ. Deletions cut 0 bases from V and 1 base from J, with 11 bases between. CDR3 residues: CASSLVVGVSYNEQFF. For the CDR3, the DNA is TGCGCCAGCAGCTTGGTAGTCGGGGTATCCTACAATGAGCAGTTCTTC.

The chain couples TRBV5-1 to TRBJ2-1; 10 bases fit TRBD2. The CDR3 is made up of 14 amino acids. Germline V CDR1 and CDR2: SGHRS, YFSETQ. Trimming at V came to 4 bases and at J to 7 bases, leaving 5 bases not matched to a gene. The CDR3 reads CASSTSGTGNEQFF. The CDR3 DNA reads TGCGCCAGCAGCACTAGCGGGACGGGTAATGAGCAGTTCTTC.

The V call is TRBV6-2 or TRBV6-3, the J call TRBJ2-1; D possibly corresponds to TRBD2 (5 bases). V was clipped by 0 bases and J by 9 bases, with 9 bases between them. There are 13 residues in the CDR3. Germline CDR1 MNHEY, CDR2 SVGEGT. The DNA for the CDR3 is TGTGCCAGCAGTTACTCGCGAGGAGGTGAGCAGTTCTTC. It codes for CASSYSRGGEQFF.

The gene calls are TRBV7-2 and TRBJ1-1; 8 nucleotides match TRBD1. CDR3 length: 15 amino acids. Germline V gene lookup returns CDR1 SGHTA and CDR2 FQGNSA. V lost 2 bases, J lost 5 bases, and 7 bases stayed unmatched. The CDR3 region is CASSLKTGAGTEAFF. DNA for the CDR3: TGTGCCAGCAGCTTAAAGACAGGGGCAGGGACTGAAGCTTTCTTT.

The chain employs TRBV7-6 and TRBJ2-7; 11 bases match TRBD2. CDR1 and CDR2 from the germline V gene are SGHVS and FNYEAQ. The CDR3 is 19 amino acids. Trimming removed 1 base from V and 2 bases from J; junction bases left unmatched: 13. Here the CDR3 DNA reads TGTGCCAGCAGCTTAGAGGCTAGCGGGAGGCAGTCCCCTACCTACGAGCAGTACTTC. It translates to CASSLEASGRQSPTYEQYF. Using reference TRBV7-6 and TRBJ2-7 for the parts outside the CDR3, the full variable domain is GAGVSQSPRYKVTKRGQDVALRCDPISGHVSLYWYRQALGQGPEFLTYFNYEAQQDKSGLPNDRFSAERPEGSISTLTIQRTEQRDSAMYRCASSLEASGRQSPTYEQYFGPGTRLTVT.

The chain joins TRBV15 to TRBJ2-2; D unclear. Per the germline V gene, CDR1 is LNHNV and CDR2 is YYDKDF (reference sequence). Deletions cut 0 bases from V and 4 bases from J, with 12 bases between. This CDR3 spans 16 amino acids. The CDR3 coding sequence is TGTGCCACCAGCAGAGATAAACCAGGCCCCACCGGGGAGCTGTTTTTT. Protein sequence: CATSRDKPGPTGELFF.

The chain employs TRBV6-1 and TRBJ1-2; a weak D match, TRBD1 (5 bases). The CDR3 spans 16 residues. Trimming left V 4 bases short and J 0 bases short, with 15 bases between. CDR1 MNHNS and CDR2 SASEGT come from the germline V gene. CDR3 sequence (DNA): TGTGCCAGCAGTGTGCGGTTGGAGGGGCCTAACTATGGCTACACCTTC. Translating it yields CASSVRLEGPNYGYTF.